This T cell receptor beta chain was recovered during a study of OX40 agonist ivuxolimab in advanced cancers. Study details: Past anti-PD-1, anti-PD-L1 or anti-CTLA-4 therapy was accepted, and roughly 40% had received some. Findings and limits, study-wide: On average, CD8+ T cells showed a greater number of expanded clones than CD4+. Clonal expansion by week 6 occurred in CD4+ and CD8+ blood T cells (at 0.1 to 3.0 mg/kg).

Data came from immunoSEQ multiplex PCR; TCRdb stores just in-frame clones and leaves some out. The sample has around 70,000 clones, 75% to 90% seen once. Germline V gene data show CDR1 as SGDLS and CDR2 as YYNGEE. Between the trimmed V and J ends, which lost 1 base and 0 bases, there was a span of 14 bases. CDR3 length: 17 amino acids. In the case of this clone: Its target is not known.

The V call is TRBV9, the J call TRBJ1-3; D is unresolved. The sample here was CD4+ or CD8+ T cells sorted from blood, taken in a trial of the OX40 agonist ivuxolimab. The TCR was taken from an adult with an advanced solid tumor such as melanoma, head and neck, liver or kidney cancer. The CDR3 DNA is TGTGCCAGCAGCGTAACGGTTGCAGCAAGCTCTGGAAACACCATATATTTT. It translates to CASSVTVAASSGNTIYF. The full variable domain, its missing parts supplied by reference TRBV9 and TRBJ1-3, is DSGVTQTPKHLITATGQRVTLRCSPRSGDLSVYWYQQSLDQGLQFLIQYYNGEERAKGNILERFSAQQFPDLHSELNLSSLELGDSALYFCASSVTVAASSGNTIYFGEGSWLTVV.